These T cell receptor beta chains were read from a single sample in a study of untreated major depressive disorder. Profiled with immunoSEQ multiplex PCR; TCRdb holds only in-frame clones, not every one. The table has about 22,000 clones, just under 90% seen once; the top ten hold about 0.45%. Material for sequencing was CD4+ T cells from PBMCs. The receptor source for this set is a woman in her thirties or forties in good health. Both conserved end residues are part of each CDR3. D genes are given only for firm matches. Size is omitted from some rows. Given values are once, few, many or a class for expanded clones.

D	size	V	J	CDR3	DNA
-	-	TRBV4-1	TRBJ1-2	CASSQETQTSYGYTF	TGCGCCAGCAGCCAAGAAACACAGACGAGCTATGGCTACACCTTC
-	-	TRBV29-1	TRBJ2-5	CSGKQGASMGTQYF	TGCAGCGGAAAACAGGGAGCGAGCATGGGGACCCAGTACTTC
-	-	TRBV6-5	TRBJ1-2	CASSYGSFNYGYTF	TGTGCCAGCAGTTACGGGAGCTTTAACTATGGCTACACCTTC
TRBD1	-	TRBV7-2	TRBJ2-2	CASSVRTGVGGELFF	TGTGCCAGCAGCGTACGGACAGGGGTGGGAGGGGAGCTGTTTTTT
-	-	TRBV7-2	TRBJ1-5	CASSFGGHQPQHF	TGTGCCAGCAGCTTCGGGGGGCATCAGCCCCAGCATTTT
-	few	TRBV6-5	TRBJ1-2	CASKRDDKNYGYTF	TGTGCCAGCAAAAGGGACGACAAAAACTATGGCTACACCTTC
TRBD2	once	TRBV5-6	TRBJ2-3	CASTPGGLTDTQYF	TGTGCCAGCACCCCGGGGGGACTCACAGATACGCAGTATTTT
-	-	TRBV29-1	TRBJ1-5	CSVGGVSGNQPQHF	TGCAGCGTTGGTGGGGTAAGTGGCAATCAGCCCCAGCATTTT
TRBD2	-	TRBV2	TRBJ2-3	CASSDRLAGGITDTQYF	TGTGCCAGCAGTGACCGACTAGCGGGGGGCATAACAGATACGCAGTATTTT
-	-	TRBV9	TRBJ2-3	CASSVEGRGTDTQYF	TGTGCCAGCAGCGTAGAAGGGCGGGGCACAGATACGCAGTATTTT
-	few	TRBV2	TRBJ1-2	CAGGTNYGYTF	TGTGCTGGGGGGACCAACTATGGCTACACCTTC
-	-	TRBV5-1	TRBJ1-5	CASSLDSNQPQHF	TGCGCCAGCAGCTTGGACAGCAATCAGCCCCAGCATTTT
TRBD1	-	TRBV11-2	TRBJ1-2	CASSLQGDYGYTF	TGTGCCAGCAGCTTACAGGGGGACTATGGCTACACCTTC
-	-	TRBV19	TRBJ1-5	CASTLDPSSNQPQHF	TGTGCCAGTACCCTCGACCCTTCTAGCAATCAGCCCCAGCATTTT
-	-	TRBV14	TRBJ2-3	CASSQDERKVTADTQYF	TGTGCCAGCAGCCAAGATGAAAGGAAGGTAACAGCAGATACGCAGTATTTT
TRBD2	once	TRBV28	TRBJ2-7	CASSFGREYEQYF	TGTGCCAGCAGTTTCGGGCGGGAGTACGAGCAGTACTTC